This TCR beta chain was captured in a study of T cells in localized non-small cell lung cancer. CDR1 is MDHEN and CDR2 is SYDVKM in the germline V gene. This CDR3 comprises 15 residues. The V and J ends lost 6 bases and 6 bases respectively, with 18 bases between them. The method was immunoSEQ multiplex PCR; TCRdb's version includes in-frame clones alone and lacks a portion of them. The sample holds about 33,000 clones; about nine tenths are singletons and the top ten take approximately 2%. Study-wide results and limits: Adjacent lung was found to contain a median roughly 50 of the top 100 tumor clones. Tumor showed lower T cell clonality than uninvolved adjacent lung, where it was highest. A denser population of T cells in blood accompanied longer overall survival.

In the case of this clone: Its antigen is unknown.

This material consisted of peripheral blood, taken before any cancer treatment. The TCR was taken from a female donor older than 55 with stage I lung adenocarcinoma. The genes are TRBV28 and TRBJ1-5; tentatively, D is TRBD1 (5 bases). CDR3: CASSESIGGIQPQHF. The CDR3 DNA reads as TGTGCCAGCAGCGAGTCGATCGGGGGGATTCAGCCCCAGCATTTT.